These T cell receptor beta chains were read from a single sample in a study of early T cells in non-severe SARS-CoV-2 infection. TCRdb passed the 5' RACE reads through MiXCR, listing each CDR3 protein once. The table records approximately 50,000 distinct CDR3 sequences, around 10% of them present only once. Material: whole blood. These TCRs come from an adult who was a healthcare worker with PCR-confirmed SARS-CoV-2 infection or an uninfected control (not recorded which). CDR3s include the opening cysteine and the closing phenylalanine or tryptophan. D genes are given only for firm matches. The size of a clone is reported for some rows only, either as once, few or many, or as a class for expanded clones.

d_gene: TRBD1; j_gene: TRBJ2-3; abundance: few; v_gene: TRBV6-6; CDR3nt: TGTGCCAGCAGACCCCGGGACAGGGGCACAGATACGCAGTATTTT; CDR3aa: CASRPRDRGTDTQYF
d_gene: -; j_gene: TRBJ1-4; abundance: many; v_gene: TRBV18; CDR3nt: TGTGCCAGCTCACCGGACAGAGATGAAAAACTGTTTTTT; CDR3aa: CASSPDRDEKLFF
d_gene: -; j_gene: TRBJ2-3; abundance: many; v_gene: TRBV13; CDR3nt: TGTGCCAGCAGCTTACCCCAGGGTTGGGGCACAGATACGCAGTATTTT; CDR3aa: CASSLPQGWGTDTQYF
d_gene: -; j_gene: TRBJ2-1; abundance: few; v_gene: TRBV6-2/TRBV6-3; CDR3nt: TGTGCCAGCAGTTCCCACCCCTCTCAGGGAACATCCTACAATGAGCAGTTCTTC; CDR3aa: CASSSHPSQGTSYNEQFF
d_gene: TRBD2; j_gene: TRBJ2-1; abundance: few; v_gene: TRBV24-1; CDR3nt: TGTGCCACCAGTGATACCGGGACTAGCGGGGGAAATGAGCAGTTCTTC; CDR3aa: CATSDTGTSGGNEQFF
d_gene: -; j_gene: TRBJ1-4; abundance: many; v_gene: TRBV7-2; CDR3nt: TGTGCCAGCAGCTTAGGAGGATCCGGGGAAGGAAAACTGTTTTTT; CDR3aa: CASSLGGSGEGKLFF
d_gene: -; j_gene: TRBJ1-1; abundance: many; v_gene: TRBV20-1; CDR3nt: TGCAGCGCATCGGGGTACACTGAAGCTTTCTTT; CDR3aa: CSASGYTEAFF
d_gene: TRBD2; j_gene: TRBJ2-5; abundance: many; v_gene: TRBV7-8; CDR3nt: TGTGCCAGCAGCCAACTTAGACTAGCGGGGGGATACTACTTC; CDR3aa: CASSQLRLAGGYYF
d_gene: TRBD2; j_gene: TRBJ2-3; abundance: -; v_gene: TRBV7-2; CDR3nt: TGTGCCAGCAGCTTGGAGCGGGGGGGAAGAGATACGCAGTATTTT; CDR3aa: CASSLERGGRDTQYF
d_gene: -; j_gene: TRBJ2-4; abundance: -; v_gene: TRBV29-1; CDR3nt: TGCAGCGTTGAAGTCCAGGGGGCCAAAAACATTCAGTACTTC; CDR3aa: CSVEVQGAKNIQYF
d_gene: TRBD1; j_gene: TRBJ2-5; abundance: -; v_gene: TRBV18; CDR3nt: TGTGCCAGCTCACCCAGGGGGCCCTCTGGGGAGACCCAGTACTTC; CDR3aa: CASSPRGPSGETQYF
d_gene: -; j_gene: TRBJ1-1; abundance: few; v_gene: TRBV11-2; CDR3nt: TGTGCCAGCAGCTTGTATTCAACCGACCAGAACACTGAAGCTTTCTTT; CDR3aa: CASSLYSTDQNTEAFF
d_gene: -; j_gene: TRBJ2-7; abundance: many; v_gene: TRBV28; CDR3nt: TGTGCCAGCGGGGGCGTCGGCGAGCAGTACTTC; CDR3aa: CASGGVGEQYF
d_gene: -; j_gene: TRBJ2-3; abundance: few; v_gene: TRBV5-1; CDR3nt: TGCGCCAGCAGCTTGGGGCAGGGAGATACGCAGTATTTT; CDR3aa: CASSLGQGDTQYF
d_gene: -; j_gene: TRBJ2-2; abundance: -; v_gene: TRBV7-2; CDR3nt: TGTGCCAGCAGAAACTCTGTTCCCGTTCCGAACACCGGGGAGCTGTTTTTT; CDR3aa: CASRNSVPVPNTGELFF
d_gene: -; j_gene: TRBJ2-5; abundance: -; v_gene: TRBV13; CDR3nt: TGTGCCAGCAGCTCGGGCTCTCGGAGGGCTGAGACCCAGTACTTC; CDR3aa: CASSSGSRRAETQYF
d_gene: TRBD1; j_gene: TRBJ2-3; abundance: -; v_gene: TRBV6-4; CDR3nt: TGTGCCAGCAGTGAAACAGGGGCGGTCACAGATACGCAGTATTTT; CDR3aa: CASSETGAVTDTQYF
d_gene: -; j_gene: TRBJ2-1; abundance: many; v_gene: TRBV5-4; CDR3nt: TGTGCCAGCAGCTTGGAGTACAATGAGCAGTTCTTC; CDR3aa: CASSLEYNEQFF
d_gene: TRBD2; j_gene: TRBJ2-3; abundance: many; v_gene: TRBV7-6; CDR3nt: TGTGCCAGCAGCCACTCCGGGACTAGCGGGAGTCATACGCAGTATTTT; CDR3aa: CASSHSGTSGSHTQYF
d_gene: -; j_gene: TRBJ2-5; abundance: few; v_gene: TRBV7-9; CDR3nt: TGTGCCAGCAGCATAGGAACAGGGAGGCAAGAGACCCAGTACTTC; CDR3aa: CASSIGTGRQETQYF
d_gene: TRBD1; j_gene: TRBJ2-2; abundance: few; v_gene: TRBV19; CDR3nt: TGTGCCAGCGGACAGGGGCCGAACACCGGGGAGCTGTTTTTT; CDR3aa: CASGQGPNTGELFF
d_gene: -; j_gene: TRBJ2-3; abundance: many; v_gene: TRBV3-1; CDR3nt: TGTGCCAGCAGCCTTACCGTAGCTAGCACAGATACGCAGTATTTT; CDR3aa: CASSLTVASTDTQYF
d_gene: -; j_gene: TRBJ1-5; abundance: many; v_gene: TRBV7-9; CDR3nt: TGTGCCAGCAGCCGTGGAGGGGGGTATCAGCCCCAGCATTTT; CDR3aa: CASSRGGGYQPQHF
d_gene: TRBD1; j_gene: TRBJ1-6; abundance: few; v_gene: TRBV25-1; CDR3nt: TGTGCCAGCAGTGAAAGGGGGCTGGATTATTCACCCCTCCACTTT; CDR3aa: CASSERGLDYSPLHF
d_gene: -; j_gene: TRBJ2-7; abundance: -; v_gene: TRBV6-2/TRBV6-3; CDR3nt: TGTGCCAGCAGTTCCCCCAGCCTCAGCTACGAGCAGTACTTC; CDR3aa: CASSSPSLSYEQYF
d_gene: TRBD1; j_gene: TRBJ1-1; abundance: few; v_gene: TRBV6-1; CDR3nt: TGTGCCAGCAGTTTACGGACAGGGTCGAACACTGAAGCTTTCTTT; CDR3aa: CASSLRTGSNTEAFF
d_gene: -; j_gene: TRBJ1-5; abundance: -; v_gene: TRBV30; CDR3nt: TGTGCCTGGAGTCCCCCGGGCCAAGGGAGTCAGCCCCAGCATTTT; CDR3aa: CAWSPPGQGSQPQHF
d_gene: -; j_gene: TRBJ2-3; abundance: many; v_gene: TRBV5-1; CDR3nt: TGCGCCAGCAGCTCCCCCGGGACTCGAGAAAATACGCAGTATTTT; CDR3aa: CASSSPGTRENTQYF
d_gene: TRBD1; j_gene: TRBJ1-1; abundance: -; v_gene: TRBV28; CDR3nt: TGTGCCAGCAGCCCCAGGGGGCCTCTCACTGAAGCTTTCTTT; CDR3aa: CASSPRGPLTEAFF
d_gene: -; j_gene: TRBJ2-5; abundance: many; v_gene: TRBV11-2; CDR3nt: TGTGCCAGCAGCTTAGGAGAGAAAGAGACCCAGTACTTC; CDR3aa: CASSLGEKETQYF
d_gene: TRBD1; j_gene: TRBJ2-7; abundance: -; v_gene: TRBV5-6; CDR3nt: TGTGCCAGCAGCTTCCGGGACAGAGCCGAGCAGTACTTC; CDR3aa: CASSFRDRAEQYF
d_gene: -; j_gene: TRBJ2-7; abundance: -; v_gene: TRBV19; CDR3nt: TGTGCCAGTAGTGTCGGACCCTACGGTAGCTACGAGCAGTACTTC; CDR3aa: CASSVGPYGSYEQYF
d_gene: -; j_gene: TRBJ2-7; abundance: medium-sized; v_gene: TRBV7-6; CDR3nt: TGTGCCAGCAGCTTAGGACACGAGGACTCCTACGAGCAGTACTTC; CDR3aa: CASSLGHEDSYEQYF
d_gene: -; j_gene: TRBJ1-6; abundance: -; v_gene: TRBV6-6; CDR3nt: TGTGCCAGCAAGACCGCGAGTGGGAATTCACCCCTCCACTTT; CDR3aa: CASKTASGNSPLHF
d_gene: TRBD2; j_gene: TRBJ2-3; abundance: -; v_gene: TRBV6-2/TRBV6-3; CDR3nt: TGTGCCAGCAGTTTAGCGGGGGAAACAGATACGCAGTATTTT; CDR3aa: CASSLAGETDTQYF
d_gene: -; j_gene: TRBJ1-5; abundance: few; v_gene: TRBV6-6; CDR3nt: TGTGCCAGCAGTCTAACACAGGTTCAGCCCCAGCATTTT; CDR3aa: CASSLTQVQPQHF
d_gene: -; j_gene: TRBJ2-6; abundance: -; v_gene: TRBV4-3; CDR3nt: TGCGCCAGCAGCCAAGATTATGGTCCGGGGTTAAGCGCTGGGGCCAACGTCCTGACTTTC; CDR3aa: CASSQDYGPGLSAGANVLTF
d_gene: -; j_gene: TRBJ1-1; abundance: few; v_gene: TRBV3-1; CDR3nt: TGTGCCAGCAGCCGAGGGAGGGAGGCTGAAGCTTTCTTT; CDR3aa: CASSRGREAEAFF
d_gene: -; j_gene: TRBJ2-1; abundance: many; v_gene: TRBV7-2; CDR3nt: TGTGCCAGCAGCTTAGGGTCTTTAAGTGAGCAGTTCTTC; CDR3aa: CASSLGSLSEQFF
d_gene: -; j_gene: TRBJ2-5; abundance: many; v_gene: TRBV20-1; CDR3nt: TGCAGTGCTAGGGGTGAGACCCAGTACTTC; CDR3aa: CSARGETQYF
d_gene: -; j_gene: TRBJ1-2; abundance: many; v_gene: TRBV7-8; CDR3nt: TGTGCCAGCAGCTTAGGAAAGGCAGGGTGGGTTGGCTACACCTTC; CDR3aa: CASSLGKAGWVGYTF
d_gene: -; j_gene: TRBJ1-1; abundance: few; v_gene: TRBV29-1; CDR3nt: TGCAGCGCTGCAATCCGGGAGAACACTGAAGCTTTCTTT; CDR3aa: CSAAIRENTEAFF
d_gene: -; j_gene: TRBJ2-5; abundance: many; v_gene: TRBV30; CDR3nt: TGTGCCTGGAGTGTATTAGGGGCAACCACTCCCGGGACCCAGTACTTC; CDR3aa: CAWSVLGATTPGTQYF
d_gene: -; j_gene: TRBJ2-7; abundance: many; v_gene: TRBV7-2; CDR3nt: TGTGCCAGCAGCCTCGCTAGTTTAATTTTGGGACGCGAGCAGTACTTC; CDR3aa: CASSLASLILGREQYF
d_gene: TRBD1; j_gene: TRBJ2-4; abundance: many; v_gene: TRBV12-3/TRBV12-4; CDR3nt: TGTGCCAGCGGCAATCAAAGGGGGCGGTTAGCCAAAAACATTCAGTACTTC; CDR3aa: CASGNQRGRLAKNIQYF
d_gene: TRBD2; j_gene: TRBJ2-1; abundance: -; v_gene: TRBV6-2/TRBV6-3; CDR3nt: TGTGCCAGCAGTTCGCGGACTAGCGGGAGGGCCGGCAATGAGCAGTTCTTC; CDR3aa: CASSSRTSGRAGNEQFF
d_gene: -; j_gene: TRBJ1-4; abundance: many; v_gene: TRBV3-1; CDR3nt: TGTGCCAGCAGTCGCGGGAGGGCCGAAAAACTGTTTTTT; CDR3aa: CASSRGRAEKLFF
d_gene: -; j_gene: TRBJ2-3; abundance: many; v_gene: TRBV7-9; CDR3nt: TGTGCCAGCAGCTTAGTCCGTTCCCTGACAGATACGCAGTATTTT; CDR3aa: CASSLVRSLTDTQYF
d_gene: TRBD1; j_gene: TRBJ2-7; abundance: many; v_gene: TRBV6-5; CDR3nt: TGTGCCAGCAGTCCCACTGGTAGGGGGCTTTCCGTCTACGAGCAGTACTTC; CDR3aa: CASSPTGRGLSVYEQYF
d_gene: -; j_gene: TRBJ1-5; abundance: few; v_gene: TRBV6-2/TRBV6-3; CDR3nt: TGTGCCAGCACCGACCCCAATCAGCCCCAGCATTTT; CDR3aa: CASTDPNQPQHF
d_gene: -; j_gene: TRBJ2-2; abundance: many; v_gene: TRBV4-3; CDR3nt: TGCGCCAGCAGCCAAGGTCGAAGCGGGGAGCTGTTTTTT; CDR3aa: CASSQGRSGELFF
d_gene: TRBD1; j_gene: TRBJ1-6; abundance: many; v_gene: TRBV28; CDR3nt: TGTGCCAGCAGTCCTGGAGACAGGGCATATAATTCACCCCTCCACTTT; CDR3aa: CASSPGDRAYNSPLHF
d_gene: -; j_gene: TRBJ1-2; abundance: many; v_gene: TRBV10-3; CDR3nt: TGTGCCATCAGATGGGACGGCTCTCACTATGGCTACACCTTC; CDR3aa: CAIRWDGSHYGYTF
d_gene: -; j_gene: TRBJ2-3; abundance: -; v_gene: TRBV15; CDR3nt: TGTGCCACCGGGGCGGGGGACACAGATGCGCAGTATTTT; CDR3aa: CATGAGDTDAQYF
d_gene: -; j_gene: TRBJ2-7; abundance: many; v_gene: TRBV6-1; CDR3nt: TGTGCCAGCAGTGTGGCAGGGACCGAGCAGTACTTC; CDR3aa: CASSVAGTEQYF
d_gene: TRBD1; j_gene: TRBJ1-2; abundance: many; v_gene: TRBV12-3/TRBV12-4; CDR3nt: TGTGCCAGCAGTTTAAGAGGGACAGCTTATGGCTACACCTTC; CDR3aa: CASSLRGTAYGYTF
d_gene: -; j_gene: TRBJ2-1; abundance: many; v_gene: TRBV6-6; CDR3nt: TGTGCCAGCAGTTATCCCGGGGACGATGAGCAGTTCTTC; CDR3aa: CASSYPGDDEQFF
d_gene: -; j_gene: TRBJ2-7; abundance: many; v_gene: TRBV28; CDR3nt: TGTGCCAGCAGTTTAAGGATTTACGAGCAGTACTTC; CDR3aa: CASSLRIYEQYF
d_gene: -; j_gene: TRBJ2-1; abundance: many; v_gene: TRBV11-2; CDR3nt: TGTGCCAGCAGCTTCCGGGAGTTTGACGAAAATGAGCAGTTCTTC; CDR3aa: CASSFREFDENEQFF